The 25 T cell receptor beta chains reported below all come from one sample, sequenced in a study of tumor and adjacent non-tumor tissue in lung cancer. Three rounds of nested PCR, following a modified ARM-PCR protocol, produced the TCRbeta library. MiXCR, applied by TCRdb to the multiplex PCR reads, yields one record per CDR3 protein. The table lists about 93,000 distinct CDR3 sequences, roughly 62% of them singletons, with around 16% in the top ten. The template was RNA from unsorted bulk tissue. What was sequenced was lung tumor tissue. The receptor source for this set is a man between 65 and 85 years old with non-small cell lung cancer.

Of note for this clonotype: This could be a read error, since a much larger clone is one nucleotide away. This chain links TRBV6-1 with TRBJ1-1; 7 bases map to TRBD1. The V and J ends lost 3 bases and 0 bases, in that order; junction bases with no gene match: 4. This CDR3 has 15 residues. Germline V gene data show CDR1 as MNHNS and CDR2 as SASEGT. CDR3 protein: CASSDGQDMNTEAFF. CDR3 sequence (DNA): TGTGCCAGCAGTGATGGACAGGACATGAACACTGAAGCTTTCTTT.

Comment on this clonotype: Compared with germline, one end of the junction differs, possibly owing to a read error. V is TRBV29-1 and J is TRBJ2-1; 11 bases map to TRBD2. From germline, CDR1 is SQVTM and CDR2 ANQGSEA. This CDR3 contains 14 residues. CDR3 bases: TGCAGCGTTAGTACTAGCGGGGGCTACAACGAGCAGCTCTTC. This translates into CSVSTSGGYNEQLF.

This clonotype occurred a few times. An end of the junction does not agree with germline; a read error may underlie this. V gene TRBV11-2 combines with J gene TRBJ2-5, with D tentatively TRBD2 (7 bases). CDR3 size: 14 residues. Germline assignment: CDR1 SGHAT and CDR2 FQNNGV. CDR3 DNA sequence: TGCGCCAGCAGCCGGGCGGGGGCCCGGGAGACCCAGTACTTC. The encoded protein is CASSRAGARETQYF.

A note on this clonotype: This may be a read error, as it is one base from a much larger clone. The J gene is TRBJ2-1, the V gene TRBV5-4, with TRBD2 as a possible D gene (5 bases). Per germline, CDR1 SGHNT and CDR2 YYREEE (reference sequence). The CDR3 loop spans 18 amino acids. As DNA, the CDR3 is TGTGCCAGCAGCCGGTATGGGCCGGGAAGGGATCCCTACAATGGGCAGTTCTTC. It specifies CASSRYGPGRDPYNGQFF.

This clonotype was seen at least ten times. The V call is TRBV4-2, the J call TRBJ2-3; D possibly corresponds to TRBD1 (6 bases). V lost 3 bases, J lost 8 bases, and 27 bases lay in between. The germline V gene has CDR1 LGHNA and CDR2 YNFKEQ. CDR3 length: 18 residues. This CDR3 reads CASSHPSLGPGGPGTQYF. The CDR3 DNA follows: TGTGCCAGCAGCCATCCCTCCCTGGGACCTGGGGGCCCTGGTACGCAGTATTTT.

Only a few counts were recorded for this clonotype. Given a much more abundant clone one base away, this may be a read error. J is TRBJ2-3 and V is TRBV29-1; 7 bases match TRBD2. The germline V gene encodes CDR1 SQVTM and CDR2 ANQGSEA. This CDR3 has 14 residues. The DNA for the CDR3 is TGCAGCGTTGCTTCTAGCGGAAGCACAGATATGCAGTATTTT. Protein product: CSVASSGSTDMQYF.

Notes on this clonotype: The missing conserved phenylalanine or tryptophan at the end of this CDR3 makes a read error likely. The rearrangement joins TRBV11-2 to TRBJ1-3, with a weak D call TRBD1 (5 bases). Germline assignment: CDR1 SGHAT and CDR2 FQNNGV. V lost 7 bases and J lost 0, with 13 bases in between. This CDR3 is built from 15 residues. CDR3 DNA sequence: TGTGCCAGCAACCAACAGGCCTTCTCTGGAAACACCATATATTAT. This translates into CASNQQAFSGNTIYY.

This clonotype appeared once. This may be a read error: a much more frequent sequence differs by one nucleotide. J is TRBJ2-7 and V is TRBV29-1, with a possible D match to TRBD1 (5 bases). The CDR3 is 13 residues long. Germline lookup yields CDR1 SQVTM and CDR2 ANQGSEA. CDR3 in amino acids: CGLARVRDYEQYF. CDR3 bases: TGCGGCTTGGCTCGTGTCAGGGACTACGAGCAGTACTTC.

This clonotype came up a few times. This sequence joins TRBV19 and TRBJ1-5; no clear D. Germline values: CDR1 LNHDA, CDR2 SQIVND (reference sequence). This CDR3 is built from 14 residues. Trimming removed 1 base at V and 7 bases at J, with 11 bases between. CDR3 sequence (DNA): TGTGCCAGTAGTATAGGGGCCGATTGGCAGCCCCAGCATTTT. Protein product: CASSIGADWQPQHF.

This clonotype has a count of ten or more. CDR3 loop: CASSDGTRPGTDTQYF. The CDR3 DNA follows: TGTGCCAGCAGCGATGGGACCCGCCCTGGGACAGATACGCAGTATTTT. The chain uses TRBV12-3 or TRBV12-4 and TRBJ2-3; either TRBD1 or TRBD2 may supply D (5 bases each). The CDR3 spans 16 residues. V was trimmed by 6 bases and J by 3 bases, leaving 19 bases between them.

This clonotype has only a few counts. At one end the junction does not follow the germline gene, possibly because of a read error. This chain uses TRBV6-6 with TRBJ2-1; 8 bases align to TRBD2. Germline V gives CDR1 MNHNY, CDR2 SVGAGI (reference sequence). This CDR3 is built from 16 residues. CDR3 in amino acids: CASSYGRVAGRLEQFF. CDR3 sequence (DNA): TGTGCCAGTAGTTACGGTCGGGTAGCGGGGAGACTTGAGCAGTTCTTC.

About this clonotype: The junction and the germline gene differ at one end; a read error may be behind it. The V gene is TRBV12-3 or TRBV12-4, the J gene TRBJ2-3; D ambiguous. The CDR3 runs 15 residues. The CDR3 DNA reads TGTGCCAGCGGTTTCCAGTCCCGTAGCACAGATACGCAGTATTTC. Translation gives CASGFQSRSTDTQYF.

The sample holds many counts of this clonotype. The chain joins TRBV6-6 to TRBJ2-5; D unresolved. The CDR3 is 16 residues long. The ends were cut back, 2 bases at V and 5 bases at J, with 18 bases in the middle. Germline CDR1 is MNHNY and CDR2 is SVGAGI (reference sequence). The CDR3 protein is CASSYPRTQTGETQYF. CDR3 DNA sequence: TGTGCCAGCAGTTACCCTAGGACCCAGACTGGGGAGACCCAGTACTTC.

For this clonotype: A junction end diverges from the germline sequence, so it may reflect a read error. This chain links TRBV11-2 with TRBJ2-4, with 8 nucleotides matching TRBD2. CDR1 is SGHAT and CDR2 is FQNNGV in the germline V gene. This CDR3 contains 12 residues. CDR3 residues: CANRYMDGGEYF. The CDR3 DNA sequence: TGCGCCAACAGATATATGGACGGGGGGGAGTACTTC.

This clonotype was seen repeatedly, ten times or more. The chain joins TRBV6-2 or TRBV6-3 to TRBJ1-2; weak D call: TRBD1 (6 bases). Germline CDR1 reads MNHEY; CDR2 reads SVGEGT. The V gene lost 0 bases and the J gene lost 4 bases, with 9 bases spanning the gap. The CDR3 is made up of 14 amino acids. CDR3 DNA sequence: TGTGCCAGCAGTTACTCGGACAGCTTCTATGGCTACACCTTC. Protein: CASSYSDSFYGYTF.

Of note for this clonotype: Sequence at one end of the junction differs from germline and may be a read error. V and J are TRBV10-3 and TRBJ1-5; weak D call: TRBD1 (5 bases). Germline values: CDR1 ENHRY, CDR2 SYGVKD. The CDR3 contains 14 residues. The CDR3 sequence is CANSEDGGGQPQHF. The CDR3 DNA sequence: TGTGCCAACAGTGAAGACGGGGGAGGTCAGCCCCAGCATTTT.

A note on this clonotype: Just one base apart from a much larger clone, this may be a read error. The V gene is TRBV5-1, the J gene TRBJ1-5; 7 positions agree with TRBD1. Germline lookup yields CDR1 SGHRS and CDR2 YFSETQ. The CDR3 loop spans 15 amino acids. Trimming removed 0 bases from V and 6 bases from J; junction bases left unmatched: 6. The CDR3 loop reads CASSLGQGGGQPQHF. The DNA for the CDR3 is TGCGCCAGCAGCTTGGGGCAGGGGGGAGGTCAGCCCCAGCATTTT.

The chain couples TRBV7-8 to TRBJ2-1; 8 positions match TRBD1. This CDR3 contains 17 residues. Trimming took 5 bases from V and 5 from J; bases not matched to a gene: 14. Germline lookup yields CDR1 SGHVS and CDR2 FQNEAQ. CDR3 region: CASSGDRGKTIDNEQFF. CDR3 coding DNA: TGTGCCAGCAGCGGAGACAGGGGAAAGACAATAGACAATGAGCAGTTCTTC.

This clonotype was seen ten or more times. The chain has TRBV12-3 or TRBV12-4 and TRBJ1-1; 8 positions agree with TRBD1. The CDR3 length is 14 residues. Trimming cost V 7 bases and J 1 base; bases outside gene matches: 5. The CDR3 sequence: CASIQGQGNTEAFF. The CDR3 region has the DNA TGTGCCAGCATCCAAGGACAGGGGAACACTGAAGCTTTCTTT.

The rearrangement uses TRBV12-3 or TRBV12-4 and TRBJ2-7; 12 nucleotides match TRBD2. The CDR3 spans 15 residues. J gave up 4 bases and V 3 bases, and 4 bases lay outside the gene matches. The CDR3 loop reads CASSLTSGSGYEQYF. CDR3 sequence (DNA): TGTGCCAGCAGTTTGACTAGCGGGAGCGGTTACGAGCAGTACTTC.

The chain is built from TRBV30 and TRBJ2-5; 8 bases align to TRBD2. The CDR3 runs 14 residues. Germline CDR1 GTSNPN, CDR2 SVGIG (reference sequence). J lost 4 bases, V lost 1 base, and 5 bases had no gene match. This CDR3 reads CAWSDGTRIETQYF. CDR3 in DNA: TGTGCCTGGAGTGATGGGACTAGGATAGAGACCCAGTACTTC.

The V gene is TRBV11-1, the J gene TRBJ2-5, with a possible D match to TRBD2 (5 bases). Germline V gene lookup returns CDR1 SGHAT and CDR2 FQDESV (reference sequence). The CDR3 spans 12 residues. V lost 5 bases, J lost 9 bases, and 13 bases lay in between. The CDR3 sequence is CASSPHLEAQYF. CDR3 coding DNA: TGTGCCAGCAGCCCTCATCTGGAGGCCCAGTACTTC.

This chain connects TRBV6-5 to TRBJ1-5; TRBD1 might be the D (6 bases). V lost 7 bases, J lost 0 bases, and 13 bases lay in between. CDR1 MNHEY and CDR2 SVGAGI come from the germline V gene. This CDR3 has 15 amino acids. The CDR3 loop reads CASNSTGRSNQPQHF. CDR3 sequence (DNA): TGTGCCAGCAATTCTACAGGGCGTAGCAATCAGCCCCAGCATTTT.

This clonotype was observed many times. The chain has TRBV12-3 or TRBV12-4 and TRBJ2-1; unclear D gene. Trimming cost V 6 bases and J 5 bases, with 8 bases left between them. CDR3 length: 12 residues. The CDR3 coding sequence is TGTGCCAGCAGCCCAACCAACAATGAGCAGTTCTTC. It codes for CASSPTNNEQFF.

This clonotype was found once. At one end the junction does not follow the germline gene, possibly because of a read error. This sequence joins TRBV4-2 and TRBJ2-3; 7 bases line up with TRBD2. The CDR3 loop spans 17 amino acids. Germline lookup yields CDR1 LGHNA and CDR2 YNFKEQ. In nucleotides, the CDR3 is TGTGCCAGCAGCCAAAATAGGCAGCGGGGAAACACAGATACGCGGTATTTT. This encodes CASSQNRQRGNTDTRYF.